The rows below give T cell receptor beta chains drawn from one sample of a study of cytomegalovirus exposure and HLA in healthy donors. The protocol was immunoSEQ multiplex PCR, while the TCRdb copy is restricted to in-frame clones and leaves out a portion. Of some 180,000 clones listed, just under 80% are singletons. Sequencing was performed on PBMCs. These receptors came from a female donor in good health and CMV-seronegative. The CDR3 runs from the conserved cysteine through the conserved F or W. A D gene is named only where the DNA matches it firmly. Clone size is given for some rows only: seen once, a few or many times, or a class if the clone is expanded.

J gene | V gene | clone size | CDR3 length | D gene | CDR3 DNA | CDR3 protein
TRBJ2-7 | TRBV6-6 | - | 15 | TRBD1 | TGTGCCAGCAGTTACCTCCCACAGGGGGCGAGAGAGCAGTACTTC | CASSYLPQGAREQYF
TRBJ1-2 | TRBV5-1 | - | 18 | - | TGCGCCAGCAGCTCGCCGAGGAGGGGCACTAACCTAAACTATGGCTACACCTTC | CASSSPRRGTNLNYGYTF
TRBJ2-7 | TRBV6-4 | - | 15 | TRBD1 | TGTGCCAGCACCAAAGGGACAGGGAACTCCTACGAGCAGTACTTC | CASTKGTGNSYEQYF
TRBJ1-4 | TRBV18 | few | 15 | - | TGTGCCAGCTCAGAGCTGGGCAGGGCCGATGAAAAACTGTTTTTT | CASSELGRADEKLFF
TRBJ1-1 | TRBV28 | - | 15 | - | TGTGCCAGCAGTGAAGCCGGGCTCGGGAGCACTGAAGCTTTCTTT | CASSEAGLGSTEAFF
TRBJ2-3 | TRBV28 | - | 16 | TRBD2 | TGTGCCAGCAGTACCCCGGCGGGAGGGGGGACAGATACGCAGTATTTT | CASSTPAGGGTDTQYF
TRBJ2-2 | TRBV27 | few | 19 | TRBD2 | TGTGCCAGCAGTTTAGGGTTCGGTTTAGCGGGCGGGAGGACCGGGGAGCTGTTTTTT | CASSLGFGLAGGRTGELFF
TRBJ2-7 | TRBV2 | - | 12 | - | TGTGCCAGCAGGGTAACGGTGGACGAGCAGTACTTC | CASRVTVDEQYF
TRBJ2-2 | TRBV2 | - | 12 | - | TGTGCCAGGAATACAGGCACCGGGGAGCTGTTTTTT | CARNTGTGELFF
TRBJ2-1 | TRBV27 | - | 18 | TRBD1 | TGTGCCAGCAGTTCGCTCCGGGACAGGGATTCGTCCTACAATGAGCAGTTCTTC | CASSSLRDRDSSYNEQFF
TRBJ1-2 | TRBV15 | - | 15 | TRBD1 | TGTGCCACCAGCAGAGATGAAGGGGGCAACTATGGCTACACCTTC | CATSRDEGGNYGYTF
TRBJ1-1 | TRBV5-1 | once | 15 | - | TGCGCCAGCAGCCCTGTGGCACAATTGAACACTGAAGCTTTCTTT | CASSPVAQLNTEAFF
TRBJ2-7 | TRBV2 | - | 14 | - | TGTGCCAGCAGTGATGGGGGCACCTCCTACGAGCAGTACTTC | CASSDGGTSYEQYF
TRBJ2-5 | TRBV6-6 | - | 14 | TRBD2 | TGTGCCAGCAGACCAACTAGCGGGGTGCAGACCCAGTACTTC | CASRPTSGVQTQYF
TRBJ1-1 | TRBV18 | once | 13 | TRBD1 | TGTGCCAGCTCACTCGGACAGGACACTGAAGCTTTCTTT | CASSLGQDTEAFF
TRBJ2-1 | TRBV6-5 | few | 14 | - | TGTGCCAGCAGTTACAGGGGGACCTACAATGAGCAGTTCTTC | CASSYRGTYNEQFF
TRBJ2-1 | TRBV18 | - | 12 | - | TGTGCCAGCTCACCTAACAGGGATGAGCAGTTCTTC | CASSPNRDEQFF
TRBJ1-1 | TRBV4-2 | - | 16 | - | TGTGCCAGCAGCCAAGGGGGAAGCGGCCTGAACACTGAAGCTTTCTTT | CASSQGGSGLNTEAFF
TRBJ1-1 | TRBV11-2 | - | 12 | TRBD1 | TGTGCCAGCAGCCAGGGGGAGGCTATCTCTTTCTTT | CASSQGEAISFF
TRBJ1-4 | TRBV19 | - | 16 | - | TGTGCCAGTAGTATAGTGACAGGAGCAACTAATGAAAAACTGTTTTTT | CASSIVTGATNEKLFF
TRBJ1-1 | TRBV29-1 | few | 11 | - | TGCAGCGTTGGAAGTGGAGATGAAGCTTTCTTT | CSVGSGDEAFF
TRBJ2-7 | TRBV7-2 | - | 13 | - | TGTGCCAGCACCCAGGGTACATCCTACGAGCAGTACTTC | CASTQGTSYEQYF
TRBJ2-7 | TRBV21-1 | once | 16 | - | TGTGCCAGCAGCAATTACCGGACAATAGACGCCTACGAGCAGTACTTC | CASSNYRTIDAYEQYF
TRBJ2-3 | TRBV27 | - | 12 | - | TGTGCCAGCAGTCTAAACAGGGATACGCAGTATTTT | CASSLNRDTQYF
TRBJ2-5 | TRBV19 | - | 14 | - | TGTGCCAGTAGTACCGGAGGCGGGGCCGAGACCCAGTACTTC | CASSTGGGAETQYF
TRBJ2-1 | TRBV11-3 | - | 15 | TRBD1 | TGTGCCAGCAGCCTTAGGGGGCAATCCTACAATGAGCAGTTCTTC | CASSLRGQSYNEQFF
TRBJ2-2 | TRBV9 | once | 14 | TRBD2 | TGTGCCAGCGATTCGGGGGGAGGCACCGGGGAGCTGTTTTTT | CASDSGGGTGELFF
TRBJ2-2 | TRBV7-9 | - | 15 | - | TGTGCCAGCAGCCCGACTAGTCGTGGCACCGGGGAGCTGTTTTTT | CASSPTSRGTGELFF
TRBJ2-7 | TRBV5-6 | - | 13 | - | TGTGCCAGCAGCTTGGACAGGGCTGACGAGCAGTACTTC | CASSLDRADEQYF